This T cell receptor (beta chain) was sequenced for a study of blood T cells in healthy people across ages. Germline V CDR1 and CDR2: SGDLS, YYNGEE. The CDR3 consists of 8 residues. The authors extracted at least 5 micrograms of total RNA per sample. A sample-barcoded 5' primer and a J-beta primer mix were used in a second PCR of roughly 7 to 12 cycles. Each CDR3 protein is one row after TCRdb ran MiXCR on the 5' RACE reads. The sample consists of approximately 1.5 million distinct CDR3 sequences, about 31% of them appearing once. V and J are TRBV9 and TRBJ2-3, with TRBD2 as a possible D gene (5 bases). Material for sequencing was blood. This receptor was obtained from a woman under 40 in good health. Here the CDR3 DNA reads TGTGGGGGAGCTGCGCAGTATTTT. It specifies CGGAAQYF.